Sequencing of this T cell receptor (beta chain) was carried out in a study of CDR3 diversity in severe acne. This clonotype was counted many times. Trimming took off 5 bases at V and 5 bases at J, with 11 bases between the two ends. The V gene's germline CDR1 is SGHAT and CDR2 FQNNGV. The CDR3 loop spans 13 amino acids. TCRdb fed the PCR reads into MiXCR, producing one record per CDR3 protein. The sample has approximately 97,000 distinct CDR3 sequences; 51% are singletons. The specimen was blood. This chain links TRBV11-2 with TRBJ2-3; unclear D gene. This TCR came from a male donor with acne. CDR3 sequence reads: CASSTNSGDTQYF. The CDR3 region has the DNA TGTGCCAGCAGCACCAACTCTGGAGATACGCAGTATTTT.